The 28 T cell receptor beta chains listed next were all sequenced from one sample in a study of blood T cell repertoires in COVID-19. The repertoire was sequenced with immunoSEQ multiplex PCR; TCRdb's copy has only in-frame clones and lacks some. This sample yields about 13,000 clones, of which 65% to 90% are seen a single time; 51% belongs to the top ten. Input material: peripheral blood. The receptors were gathered from a man aged 80 or over with acute or convalescent COVID-19.

This sequence joins TRBV7-2 and TRBJ2-3; 7 nucleotides align to TRBD1. Germline values: CDR1 SGHTA, CDR2 FQGNSA. This CDR3 spans 15 amino acids. Germline trimming cut 4 bases from V and 9 bases from J; bases unmatched to any gene: 13. CDR3 sequence reads: CASSSTGLQGSTQYF. DNA of the CDR3: TGTGCCAGCAGCTCTACCGGTCTACAGGGGAGCACGCAGTATTTT.

The CDR3 here is CSAGTAEQYF. The DNA of the CDR3 is TGCAGTGCTGGGACAGCCGAGCAGTACTTC. V and J are TRBV20-1 and TRBJ2-7; 7 bases align to TRBD1. The CDR3 totals 10 residues. Germline assignment: CDR1 DFQATT and CDR2 SNEGSKA (reference sequence). With V trimmed by 5 bases and J by 6 bases, 1 base remained unmatched.

The rearrangement uses TRBV14 and TRBJ1-2, with a tentative D call TRBD1 (5 bases). Germline values: CDR1 SGHDN, CDR2 FVKESK. V lost 1 base to trimming and J lost 2 bases, with 17 bases between them. The CDR3 contains 17 residues. The CDR3 protein is CASSQGERYRMNYGYTF. For the CDR3, the DNA is TGTGCCAGCAGCCAAGGAGAGAGGTACAGGATGAACTATGGCTACACCTTC.

This rearrangement joins TRBV30 to TRBJ1-4; 10 bases map to TRBD1. V gave up 5 bases and J gave up 7 bases; unmatched junction bases: 4. The CDR3 covers 13 residues. CDR1 and CDR2 from the germline V gene are GTSNPN and SVGIG (reference sequence). The DNA for the CDR3 is TGTGCCTGGGCGGGACAGGGGTTTGAAAAACTGTTTTTT. Translating gives CAWAGQGFEKLFF.

CDR3 coding DNA: TGTGCCAGCAGCTTCCGGGACTACTCCTACGAGCAGTACTTC. This codes for CASSFRDYSYEQYF. The chain combines TRBV7-2 with TRBJ2-7; 7 bases line up with TRBD2. V lost 3 bases to trimming and J lost 0 bases; unmatched junction nucleotides: 2. Germline V lookup: CDR1 SGHTA, CDR2 FQGNSA. The length of the CDR3 is 14 residues.

The J gene is TRBJ2-5, the V gene TRBV7-8, with D tentatively TRBD2 (7 bases). The CDR3 extends over 16 amino acids. From germline, CDR1 is SGHVS and CDR2 FQNEAQ. Trimming removed 3 bases from V and 3 bases from J, with 17 bases in between. CDR3 DNA sequence: TGTGCCAGCAGCTTGAGGGGCGGGGGCTCTAAAGAGACCCAGTACTTC. Translated, it gives CASSLRGGGSKETQYF.

Only a few counts were recorded for this clone. The chain carries TRBV10-3 and TRBJ2-7, with 8 nucleotides matching TRBD1. Unmatched junction bases numbered 5, after V lost 7 bases and J lost 0 bases. The germline gives CDR1 ENHRY, CDR2 SYGVKD. The CDR3 consists of 14 residues. In DNA form, the CDR3 reads TGTGCCATCAATCAGGACAGGGCCTCCTACGAGCAGTACTTC. Its protein product is CAINQDRASYEQYF.

V and J are TRBV5-4 and TRBJ2-1, with a possible D match to TRBD2 (6 bases). Germline V lookup: CDR1 SGHNT, CDR2 YYREEE (reference sequence). V lost 3 bases to trimming and J lost 4 bases, with 8 bases between them. This CDR3 contains 13 residues. In nucleotides, the CDR3 is TGTGCCAGCAGCTGGGGGAGGTACAATGAGCAGTTCTTC. Protein sequence: CASSWGRYNEQFF.

The chain joins TRBV7-9 to TRBJ1-2; 7 positions agree with TRBD1. CDR1 is SEHNR, CDR2 FQNEAQ, per germline (reference sequence). V was pared by 9 bases and J by 3 bases, with 1 base of the junction left unmatched. The CDR3 totals 11 residues. CDR3 amino acids: CASDRDYGYTF. In nucleotides, the CDR3 is TGTGCCAGTGACAGGGACTATGGCTACACCTTC.

This chain links TRBV7-3 with TRBJ1-2; D not resolved. The CDR3 has 13 residues. Trimming left V 5 bases short and J 8 bases short, with 15 bases between. The V gene's germline CDR1 is SGHTA and CDR2 FQGTGA. The CDR3 region has the DNA TGTGCCAGCAGCGATTCGCCCGGTCTCGGCTACACCTTC. Amino acids: CASSDSPGLGYTF.

The V gene is TRBV3-1 (or the pseudogene TRBV3-2), the J gene TRBJ1-4, with 9 bases that match TRBD1. The CDR3 covers 15 residues. V dropped 5 bases and J dropped 4; count of bases not matched to a gene: 5. From germline, CDR1 is LGHDT and CDR2 YNNKEL (reference sequence). The CDR3 here is CASSFRTGDNEKLFF. The CDR3 coding sequence is TGTGCCAGCAGCTTCCGGACAGGGGATAATGAAAAACTGTTTTTT.

V gene TRBV3-1 (or the pseudogene TRBV3-2) combines with J gene TRBJ1-5; D is uncertain. The germline V and J ends were trimmed by 3 bases and 7 bases, with 10 bases remaining between them. From germline, CDR1 is LGHDT and CDR2 YNNKEL (reference sequence). The CDR3 has 13 amino acids. The CDR3 loop reads CASSQSLGQPQHF. The CDR3 DNA reads as TGTGCCAGCAGCCAGTCTCTAGGCCAGCCCCAGCATTTT.

J is TRBJ2-7 and V is TRBV19; TRBD1 matches at 9 bases. Unmatched junction bases numbered 9, after V lost 7 bases and J lost 2 bases. CDR3 size: 15 residues. Germline CDR1 is LNHDA and CDR2 is SQIVND (reference sequence). CDR3: CASNPGQGKAYEQYF. CDR3 nucleotide sequence: TGTGCCAGTAATCCGGGACAGGGAAAAGCCTACGAGCAGTACTTC. Variable domain in full (rest from reference TRBV19 and TRBJ2-7): DGGITQSPKYLFRKEGQNVTLSCEQNLNHDAMYWYRQDPGQGLRLIYYSQIVNDFQKGDIAEGYSVSREKKESFPLTVTSAQKNPTAFYLCASNPGQGKAYEQYFGPGTRLTVT.

The chain uses TRBV7-8 and TRBJ2-3; TRBD1 might be the D (5 bases). The germline V and J ends were trimmed by 5 bases and 2 bases, with 11 bases remaining between them. This CDR3 is 14 amino acids long. Looked up from germline, CDR1 is SGHVS and CDR2 is FQNEAQ. CDR3 in DNA: TGTGCCAGCAGCCACAGGTTTACCACAGATACGCAGTATTTT. This translates into CASSHRFTTDTQYF.

This CDR3 is CASSHVSSAGTGTDTQYF. In nucleotides, the CDR3 is TGTGCCAGCAGCCACGTAAGCTCGGCCGGGACAGGGACAGATACGCAGTATTTT. The rearrangement joins TRBV14 to TRBJ2-3; 9 positions match TRBD1. The germline V gene encodes CDR1 SGHDN and CDR2 FVKESK. Unmatched junction bases numbered 13, after V lost 3 bases and J lost 3 bases. The CDR3 has 18 amino acids.

Only one count was recorded for this clone. This chain joins TRBV11-2 and TRBJ2-1; 8 positions agree with TRBD2. V gave up 5 bases and J gave up 6 bases; unmatched junction bases: 12. The CDR3 is made up of 16 amino acids. CDR1 and CDR2 (germline): SGHAT, FQNNGV. The CDR3 here is CASSVQPGGGINEQFF. CDR3 coding DNA: TGTGCCAGCAGCGTTCAACCCGGCGGGGGGATCAATGAGCAGTTCTTC.

V and J are TRBV7-2 and TRBJ2-5; 8 nucleotides match TRBD2. Germline V gene sequence: CDR1 SGHTA, CDR2 FQGNSA. V dropped 1 base and J dropped 2; count of bases not matched to a gene: 0. The CDR3 runs to 14 residues. The CDR3 loop reads CASSLGGGQETQYF. CDR3 nucleotides: TGTGCCAGCAGCTTAGGCGGGGGGCAAGAGACCCAGTACTTC.

The chain links TRBV24-1 to TRBJ2-2; TRBD2 agrees at 12 bases. Germline V lookup: CDR1 KGHDR, CDR2 SFDVKD. The CDR3 covers 17 residues. After removal of 4 bases from V and 1 base from J, the junction contained 3 bases not matched to a gene. CDR3: CATSDPLAGGNTGELFF. In DNA form, the CDR3 reads TGTGCCACCAGTGACCCACTAGCGGGAGGGAACACCGGGGAGCTGTTTTTT.

The chain couples TRBV6-5 to TRBJ2-7; possibly TRBD2 for D (5 bases). Trimming left V 6 bases short and J 0 bases short, with 15 bases between. Germline V gives CDR1 MNHEY, CDR2 SVGAGI. The CDR3 is 15 residues long. CDR3 sequence (DNA): TGTGCCAGCAGCCCCGGACTCCCGTACTCCTACGAGCAGTACTTC. It encodes CASSPGLPYSYEQYF.

V is TRBV6-5 and J is TRBJ2-1, with 9 bases that match TRBD2. CDR3 size: 16 residues. The trim removed 2 bases at V and 1 base at J, leaving 3 bases unmatched. From germline, CDR1 is MNHEY and CDR2 SVGAGI. Here the CDR3 reads CASSYEGLASYNEQFF. The CDR3 bases are TGTGCCAGCAGTTACGAGGGACTAGCTTCCTACAATGAGCAGTTCTTC.

The rearrangement joins TRBV15 to TRBJ2-3; D gene ambiguous. The CDR3 consists of 15 residues. Trimming stripped 3 bases from V and 2 bases from J, with 12 bases between. Germline V CDR1 and CDR2: LNHNV, YYDKDF (reference sequence). This CDR3 reads CATSREARPTDTQYF. In DNA, the CDR3 is TGTGCCACCAGCAGGGAAGCGCGTCCCACAGATACGCAGTATTTT.

The chain employs TRBV9 and TRBJ2-3; maybe TRBD1 (5 bases). Germline CDR1 and CDR2: SGDLS and YYNGEE. V was clipped by 3 bases and J by 6 bases, with 14 bases between them. There are 14 residues in the CDR3. The CDR3 is CASSGTPVLDTQYF. The CDR3 nucleotides are TGTGCCAGCAGCGGGACACCCGTTTTGGATACGCAGTATTTT.

The chain joins TRBV15 to TRBJ2-7, with D tentatively TRBD1 (5 bases). The germline V gene has CDR1 LNHNV and CDR2 YYDKDF (reference sequence). Trimming left V 0 bases short and J 2 bases short, with 14 bases between. This CDR3 is 16 amino acids long. The DNA for the CDR3 is TGTGCCACCAGCAGAGAAGCTGGGGCGCGTACCTACGAGCAGTACTTC. Protein: CATSREAGARTYEQYF.

This clone was counted between two and nine times. This chain links TRBV5-6 with TRBJ1-1; TRBD1 might be the D (5 bases). CDR1 SGHDT and CDR2 YYEEEE come from the germline V gene. The ends were cut back, 4 bases at V and 0 bases at J, with 10 bases in the middle. The CDR3 length is 14 residues. CDR3 bases: TGTGCCAGCAGCGCGGGGGGAGTGAACACTGAAGCTTTCTTT. This encodes CASSAGGVNTEAFF.

The rearrangement joins TRBV19 to TRBJ1-1; tentatively, D is TRBD1 (5 bases). Germline V gene lookup returns CDR1 LNHDA and CDR2 SQIVND (reference sequence). Trimming stripped 2 bases from V and 1 base from J, with 17 bases between. CDR3 length: 17 residues. The CDR3 DNA follows: TGTGCCAGTAGTATAATCGCTCGGATGGACAAGAACACTGAAGCTTTCTTT. Protein: CASSIIARMDKNTEAFF.

The chain joins TRBV9 to TRBJ2-1; possible D gene TRBD2, 7 bases. The CDR3 spans 18 residues. Germline CDR1 is SGDLS and CDR2 is YYNGEE. The V end lost 3 bases, the J end lost 0 bases, and 19 bases lay between the germline ends. The CDR3 sequence: CASSGSLTRGHSYNEQFF. As DNA, the CDR3 is TGTGCCAGCAGCGGGAGCCTCACGCGGGGGCACTCCTACAATGAGCAGTTCTTC.

J is TRBJ2-5 and V is TRBV18; 10 bases are shared with TRBD1. The V segment lost 3 bases and the J segment 5 bases; nucleotides outside the gene matches: 6. This CDR3 contains 15 residues. CDR1 KGHSH and CDR2 LQKENI come from the germline V gene. DNA for the CDR3: TGTGCCAGCTCACCCGACAGGGGGCCGCGGGAGACCCAGTACTTC. It translates to CASSPDRGPRETQYF.

The J gene is TRBJ2-7, the V gene TRBV5-6, with 8 bases that match TRBD1. Germline CDR1 and CDR2: SGHDT and YYEEEE. Trimming took 6 bases from V and 3 from J; bases not matched to a gene: 8. There are 14 residues in the CDR3. This CDR3 reads CASTDGQGIYEQYF. In DNA form, the CDR3 reads TGTGCCAGCACCGATGGACAGGGAATCTACGAGCAGTACTTC.